The 26 T cell receptor beta chains given below trace back to one sample, sequenced in a study of tumor-infiltrating lymphocytes in localized non-small cell lung cancer. The assay was immunoSEQ multiplex PCR, and TCRdb's table has in-frame clones only and misses some. The sample has fewer than 8,500 clones; 65% to 80% are singletons. The sequencing input was lung tumor tissue. The receptor set was obtained from a human donor with non-small cell lung cancer.

The chain uses TRBV14 and TRBJ2-1; 7 bases are a match to TRBD1. CDR1 and CDR2 (germline): SGHDN, FVKESK. The CDR3 loop spans 13 amino acids. Trimming removed 6 bases from V and 9 bases from J; junction bases left unmatched: 8. The CDR3 region is CASSHRGVGEQFF. The DNA for the CDR3 is TGTGCCAGCAGTCACAGGGGAGTGGGTGAGCAGTTCTTC.

The chain combines TRBV14 with TRBJ2-4; D may be TRBD2 (6 bases). The CDR3 has 13 residues. The V gene's germline CDR1 is SGHDN and CDR2 FVKESK. V lost 0 bases, J lost 10 bases, and 10 bases lay in between. In DNA form, the CDR3 reads TGTGCCAGCAGCCAAGATCACGGGGGAATTCAGTACTTC. Encoded protein: CASSQDHGGIQYF.

The table lists this clone with a few counts. The chain combines TRBV10-3 with TRBJ2-6; D perhaps matches TRBD1 (6 bases). CDR1 is ENHRY, CDR2 SYGVKD, per germline. V lost 0 bases and J 4 bases, leaving 13 bases between the germline ends. The CDR3 sequence is 17 residues long. DNA of the CDR3: TGTGCCATCAGTGAGTCTGGGGGCCCCCTCGGGGCCAACGTCCTGACTTTC. It yields the protein CAISESGGPLGANVLTF.

The CDR3 DNA is TGTGCCAGCAGTGGACAGGGGATCAAGCAGCCCCAGCATTTT. Amino acids: CASSGQGIKQPQHF. The chain recombines TRBV6-1 with TRBJ1-5, with TRBD1 matching 8 bases. The V segment lost 4 bases and the J segment 7 bases; nucleotides outside the gene matches: 6. The V gene's germline CDR1 is MNHNS and CDR2 SASEGT. The CDR3 covers 14 residues.

The J gene is TRBJ2-7, the V gene TRBV7-3, with D perhaps matching TRBD2 (6 bases). Germline values: CDR1 SGHTA, CDR2 FQGTGA. Trimming cost V 2 bases and J 2 bases, with 7 bases left between them. This CDR3 comprises 13 residues. Written as DNA, the CDR3 is TGTGCCAGCAGCTTAGCGGGGCCCTACGAGCAGTACTTC. Translated: CASSLAGPYEQYF. The full variable domain, with the rest looked up from reference TRBV7-3 and TRBJ2-7, is GAGVSQTPSNKVTEKGKYVELRCDPISGHTALYWYRQSLGQGPEFLIYFQGTGAADDSGLPNDRFFAVRPEGSVSTLKIQRTERGDSAVYLCASSLAGPYEQYFGPGTRLTVT.

This clone was observed a few times. The sample contains more than one DNA sequence encoding this CDR3. The rearrangement uses TRBV2 and TRBJ2-3; D is possibly TRBD1 (5 bases). This CDR3 spans 12 amino acids. Germline loops: CDR1 SNHLY, CDR2 FYNNEI. The V and J ends lost 6 bases and 4 bases respectively, with 8 bases between them. The CDR3 region is CASRQGADTQYF. CDR3 DNA sequence: TGTGCCAGCAGACAAGGGGCAGATACGCAGTATTTT.

V gene TRBV7-9 combines with J gene TRBJ1-2, with 11 bases identical to TRBD1. The ends lost 4 bases at V and 10 bases at J; junction bases unmatched: 5. Looked up from germline, CDR1 is SEHNR and CDR2 is FQNEAQ (reference sequence). CDR3 size: 13 residues. CDR3 in DNA: TGTGCCAGCAGCTCCGGGGACAGGGGGGACTACACCTTC. Translation gives CASSSGDRGDYTF. The entire variable domain, with the rest obtained from reference TRBV7-9 and TRBJ1-2, is as follows: DTGVSQNPRHKITKRGQNVTFRCDPISEHNRLYWYRQTLGQGPEFLTYFQNEAQLEKSRLLSDRFSAERPKGSFSTLEIQRTEQGDSAMYLCASSSGDRGDYTFGSGTRLTVV.

The chain joins TRBV19 to TRBJ1-1; 10 bases agree with TRBD1. Losses at the gene ends were 3 bases for V and 6 bases for J; bases not matched to a gene: 1. This CDR3 comprises 13 residues. Germline lookup yields CDR1 LNHDA and CDR2 SQIVND (reference sequence). Here the CDR3 DNA reads TGTGCCAGTAGTATGGGGACAGGGGCTGAAGCTTTCTTT. This sequence encodes CASSMGTGAEAFF.

This clone occurred a few times. The rearrangement uses TRBV28 and TRBJ1-2; 8 bases are a match to TRBD1. The CDR3 runs to 12 residues. J gave up 8 bases and V 7 bases, and 6 bases lay outside the gene matches. Germline values: CDR1 MDHEN, CDR2 SYDVKM. The CDR3 region has the DNA TGTGCCAGCACCGCAGGGGGCTTGGGCTACACCTTC. It codes for CASTAGGLGYTF.

The sample holds one count of this clone. V is TRBV5-4 and J is TRBJ1-4, with D hard to call. The V gene lost 1 base and the J gene lost 7 bases, with 8 bases spanning the gap. The length of the CDR3 is 13 residues. Germline CDR1 SGHNT, CDR2 YYREEE (reference sequence). CDR3 sequence reads: CASSLRGTEKLFF. The CDR3 nucleotides read TGTGCCAGCAGCTTGCGGGGAACTGAAAAACTGTTTTTT. Using reference TRBV5-4 and TRBJ1-4 for the parts outside the CDR3, the full variable domain is ETGVTQSPTHLIKTRGQQVTLRCSSQSGHNTVSWYQQALGQGPQFIFQYYREEENGRGNFPPRFSGLQFPNYSSELNVNALELDDSALYLCASSLRGTEKLFFGSGTQLSVL.

In its sample, this clone ranks as medium-sized (0.01 to 0.1%). The rearrangement links TRBV7-2 to TRBJ2-1; D possibly corresponds to TRBD1 (6 bases). Germline assignment: CDR1 SGHTA and CDR2 FQGNSA. V gave up 5 bases and J gave up 4 bases, with 12 bases separating them. The CDR3 has 14 residues. The CDR3 DNA reads as TGTGCCAGCAGCCCCTGGACAGTTTACAATGAGCAGTTCTTC. Translating gives CASSPWTVYNEQFF.

The J gene is TRBJ2-7, the V gene TRBV2, with TRBD1 identical over 7 bases. CDR1 is SNHLY and CDR2 is FYNNEI in the germline V gene. Trimming cost V 4 bases and J 1 base; bases outside gene matches: 4. This CDR3 is built from 14 residues. CDR3 region: CASSGGTASYEQYF. In DNA form, the CDR3 reads TGTGCCAGCAGTGGAGGGACAGCGTCCTACGAGCAGTACTTC.

The J gene is TRBJ1-4, the V gene TRBV19; D unresolved. From germline, CDR1 is LNHDA and CDR2 SQIVND (reference sequence). The CDR3 spans 14 residues. Trimming took off 3 bases at V and 4 bases at J, with 9 bases between the two ends. The CDR3 bases are TGTGCCAGTAGTATGATCGGCAGTAATGAAAAACTGTTTTTT. Translating it yields CASSMIGSNEKLFF.

V gene TRBV7-8 combines with J gene TRBJ1-5; D is unclear. The CDR3 is made up of 14 amino acids. Trimming removed 2 bases from V and 0 bases from J, with 5 bases in between. In germline, CDR1 is SGHVS, CDR2 FQNEAQ. The CDR3 spells CASSLRLSNQPQHF. Written as DNA, the CDR3 is TGTGCCAGCAGCTTACGTCTTAGCAATCAGCCCCAGCATTTT.

The chain recombines TRBV6-1 with TRBJ1-3; the D gene is possibly TRBD1 (6 bases). The CDR3 consists of 15 residues. Trimming left V 7 bases short and J 0 bases short, with 13 bases between. Per the germline V gene, CDR1 is MNHNS and CDR2 is SASEGT. As DNA, the CDR3 is TGTGCCAGCACCTCTCCCAGGGGCTCTGGAAACACCATATATTTT. As protein: CASTSPRGSGNTIYF.

CDR3 nucleotide sequence: TGTGCCAGCAGGATGTATAGGGGACCGTACGAACCTTTCTTT. It is translated as CASRMYRGPYEPFF. The genes are TRBV6-5 and TRBJ1-1; D might be TRBD1 (5 bases). With 6 bases removed from V and 12 bases from J, the gap between germline ends came to 23 bases. The CDR3 runs to 14 residues. From germline, CDR1 is MNHEY and CDR2 SVGAGI.

About this clone itself: The identical CDR3 is also encoded by other nucleotide sequences in the sample. The chain employs TRBV7-3 and TRBJ1-1, with D possibly matching TRBD1 (5 bases). The CDR3 is 13 residues long. Trimming left V 3 bases short and J 3 bases short, with 8 bases between. Germline V gene sequence: CDR1 SGHTA, CDR2 FQGTGA. The CDR3 protein is CASSFGGDTEAFF. The DNA for the CDR3 is TGTGCCAGCAGCTTTGGGGGAGACACTGAAGCTTTCTTT. Combining the CDR3 with reference TRBV7-3 and TRBJ1-1 gives the whole variable domain GAGVSQTPSNKVTEKGKYVELRCDPISGHTALYWYRQSLGQGPEFLIYFQGTGAADDSGLPNDRFFAVRPEGSVSTLKIQRTERGDSAVYLCASSFGGDTEAFFGQGTRLTVV.

This clone has more than one count but fewer than ten. The V call is TRBV10-3, the J call TRBJ2-2, with D uncertain. Germline V gene data show CDR1 as ENHRY and CDR2 as SYGVKD. CDR3 size: 13 residues. V was pared by 11 bases and J by 1 base, with 11 bases between. The CDR3 nucleotides read TGTGCCTACCGCAGAGAGAACACCGGGGAGCTGTTTTTT. It codes for CAYRRENTGELFF.

This clone occurred once. This chain joins TRBV18 and TRBJ1-6; D may be TRBD1 (6 bases). The ends were cut back, 2 bases at V and 6 bases at J, with 14 bases in the middle. Germline-derived CDR1 and CDR2 are KGHSH and LQKENI. CDR3 length: 16 amino acids. The CDR3 bases are TGTGCCAGCTCACCAGGTGGGGGGCGAGTTAATTCACCCCTCCACTTT. Translating gives CASSPGGGRVNSPLHF.

This rearrangement joins TRBV6-6 to TRBJ1-5; no reliable D call. The V and J ends lost 11 bases and 0 bases respectively, with 14 bases between them. This CDR3 contains 14 residues. The V gene's germline CDR1 is MNHNY and CDR2 SVGAGI (reference sequence). The CDR3 sequence is CASRAPNSNQPQHF. Here the CDR3 DNA reads TGTGCCTCCCGGGCACCGAATAGCAATCAGCCCCAGCATTTT.

This clone has just a few counts. The J gene is TRBJ1-1, the V gene TRBV10-3; 8 positions match TRBD1. Germline V gene data show CDR1 as ENHRY and CDR2 as SYGVKD. The CDR3 is 13 amino acids. J lost 0 bases, V lost 11 bases, and 5 bases had no gene match. The CDR3 DNA reads TGTGCCGTCCAGGGACAGGTGAACACTGAAGCTTTCTTT. It codes for CAVQGQVNTEAFF.

This clone was observed a handful of times. V and J are TRBV2 and TRBJ1-1; tentatively, D is TRBD1 (5 bases). The V and J ends lost 9 bases and 5 bases respectively, with 13 bases between them. The CDR3 has 12 residues. CDR1 SNHLY and CDR2 FYNNEI come from the germline V gene. CDR3 protein: CARRAGGTEAFF. CDR3 DNA: TGTGCCAGGAGGGCGGGGGGAACTGAAGCTTTCTTT.

The chain recombines TRBV6-5 with TRBJ2-6, with D perhaps TRBD1 (5 bases). Germline CDR1 reads MNHEY; CDR2 reads SVGAGI. CDR3 length: 16 amino acids. Trimming took 2 bases from V and 2 from J, leaving 10 bases between them. The CDR3 loop reads CASSYGLGAGANVLTF. The CDR3 DNA is TGTGCCAGCAGTTACGGTCTAGGGGCTGGGGCCAACGTCCTGACTTTC.

This clone was found once. The chain links TRBV7-9 to TRBJ1-5, with D perhaps TRBD1 (6 bases). Germline CDR1 and CDR2: SEHNR and FQNEAQ (reference sequence). Trimming removed 5 bases from V and 7 bases from J, with 15 bases in between. The CDR3 contains 14 residues. The CDR3 region has the DNA TGTGCCAGCAGCAACATGGGTGGGGGCCAGCCCCAGCATTTT. Residues: CASSNMGGGQPQHF.

Sample share makes this clone medium-sized. The rearrangement uses TRBV11-2 and TRBJ2-1; no clear D. The V and J ends lost 3 bases and 3 bases respectively, with 0 bases between them. The CDR3 extends over 11 amino acids. Germline loops: CDR1 SGHAT, CDR2 FQNNGV. CDR3 in amino acids: CASSFYNEQFF. CDR3 DNA sequence: TGTGCCAGCAGCTTCTACAATGAGCAGTTCTTC.

The chain has TRBV7-9 and TRBJ1-4, with a weak D call TRBD1 (5 bases). V was shortened by 3 bases and J by 0 bases, with 5 bases between the two germline ends. Germline CDR1 reads SEHNR; CDR2 reads FQNEAQ (reference sequence). The CDR3 spans 14 residues. This CDR3 reads CASSLGATNEKLFF. The CDR3 coding sequence is TGTGCCAGCAGCTTGGGGGCAACTAATGAAAAACTGTTTTTT.